What follows are 22 T cell receptor beta chains derived from one specimen sequenced in a study of T cell repertoires in cytomegalovirus infection (dated 2019 in TCRdb). Sequencer: Illumina HiSeq 1500. Using fastp at Q25 and MiXCR, TCRdb reprocessed the public reads and kept productive beta chains. When rows share a CDR3 protein, they turn into one entry using the most common DNA and genes. Across this sample there are around 450,000 distinct CDR3 sequences, with approximately 32% seen only once. The top ten clones comprise roughly 13% of the sample. Sequencing was done on a sample of PBMCs. These receptors all come from a human donor in good health (CMV status not recorded). Some clones in this sample may be carry-over from other donors' samples.

The chain combines TRBV2 with TRBJ2-1; D could derive from TRBD1 or TRBD2 (5 bases each). Trimming removed 7 bases at V and 9 bases at J, with 19 bases between. Germline V gives CDR1 SNHLY, CDR2 FYNNEI. The CDR3 sequence is 14 residues long. Written as DNA, the CDR3 is TGTGCCAGCAAGTACCAGGGCCAGCGGAGTGAGCAGTTCTTC. Translated: CASKYQGQRSEQFF.

This clonotype has a handful of counts. The chain carries TRBV29-1 and TRBJ1-3; D possibly corresponds to TRBD1 (5 bases). V dropped 7 bases and J dropped 2 bases, with 18 bases sitting between them. The germline CDR1 and CDR2 sequences are SQVTM and ANQGSEA. CDR3 length equals 15 residues. CDR3 DNA: TGCAGCGGTGCTGCCGGGGGAGATCCTGGAAACACCATATATTTT. This codes for CSGAAGGDPGNTIYF.

As for this clonotype: One junction end disagrees with the germline gene, perhaps due to a read error. This chain links TRBV11-3 with TRBJ2-2; possibly TRBD2 for D (5 bases). CDR1 is SGHNT and CDR2 is YENEEA in the germline V gene. CDR3 length equals 12 residues. CDR3 in DNA: TGTGCCAGCAGTTTAGAAACCGGGGAGCAGTTTTTT. Translated, it gives CASSLETGEQFF.

This chain connects TRBV6-2 or TRBV6-3 to TRBJ2-7; TRBD1 matches at 8 bases. The CDR3 covers 15 residues. The V and J ends lost 3 bases and 3 bases, in that order; junction bases with no gene match: 7. The germline CDR1 and CDR2 sequences are MNHEY and SVGEGT. CDR3 protein: CASSYAAGGLYEQYF. The CDR3 DNA reads as TGTGCCAGCAGTTATGCAGCAGGGGGCCTCTACGAGCAGTACTTC.

As regards this clonotype: This may be a read error, as it is one base from a much larger clone. V gene TRBV7-2 combines with J gene TRBJ2-7, with D perhaps given as TRBD1 or TRBD2 (5 bases each). CDR1 and CDR2 (germline): SGHTA, FQGNSA. The CDR3 spans 14 residues. The CDR3 DNA reads TGTGCCAGCAGCCCAGCCAGGGACCACTACAAGCAGTACTTC. Its translation is CASSPARDHYKQYF.

The chain combines TRBV6-1 with TRBJ1-6; D unclear. Germline assignment: CDR1 MNHNS and CDR2 SASEGT. This CDR3 contains 14 residues. Deletions cut 7 bases from V and 7 bases from J, with 14 bases between. The CDR3 loop reads CASILLEWNSPLHF. Here the CDR3 DNA reads TGTGCCAGCATTTTACTGGAGTGGAATTCACCCCTCCACTTT.

The chain employs TRBV7-9 and TRBJ2-3; TRBD1 matches at 9 bases. V trimming: 4 bases; J trimming: 3 bases; junction bases outside the gene matches: 5. In germline, CDR1 is SEHNR, CDR2 FQNEAQ (reference sequence). The CDR3 is made up of 15 amino acids. DNA for the CDR3: TGTGCCAGCAGCTCAACAGGGGGCGAGACAGATACGCAGTATTTT. Translation gives CASSSTGGETDTQYF.

This sequence joins TRBV18 and TRBJ2-7, with D perhaps matching TRBD2 (6 bases). Trimming pared 0 bases from V and 3 bases from J, leaving 9 bases between. Germline values: CDR1 KGHSH, CDR2 LQKENI. The CDR3 contains 14 residues. DNA for the CDR3: TGTGCCAGCTCACCACCGGGGGGAAACTACGAGCAGTACTTC. It translates to CASSPPGGNYEQYF.

This clonotype was seen many times. J is TRBJ1-2 and V is TRBV5-4, with TRBD1 matching 7 bases. This CDR3 has 14 residues. J lost 2 bases, V lost 0 bases, and 1 base had no gene match. Germline-derived CDR1 and CDR2 are SGHNT and YYREEE (reference sequence). CDR3 amino acids: CASSLEQGNYGYTF. For the CDR3, the DNA is TGTGCCAGCAGCTTGGAACAGGGGAACTATGGCTACACCTTC.

The chain is built from TRBV5-1 and TRBJ1-2; possibly TRBD1 for D (6 bases). With 4 bases removed from V and 7 bases from J, the gap between germline ends came to 23 bases. The CDR3 length is 16 residues. Germline CDR1 and CDR2: SGHRS and YFSETQ. The CDR3 sequence is CASSLQTGPSTAGYTF. CDR3 nucleotide sequence: TGCGCCAGCAGCCTCCAGACAGGTCCCTCTACGGCTGGCTACACCTTC.

In its sample, this clonotype was seen once. One end of the junction is discordant with germline, which a read error may explain. The chain employs TRBV5-4 and TRBJ2-4; TRBD1 or TRBD2 may be the D gene (5 bases each). The CDR3 runs 14 residues. CDR1 is SGHNT and CDR2 is YYREEE in the germline V gene (reference sequence). Here the CDR3 DNA reads TGTGCCAGCGGGTCTTCCGGGGCCAAAAACAGTCAGTACTTC. Residues: CASGSSGAKNSQYF.

This chain joins TRBV29-1 and TRBJ2-1; a possible D gene is TRBD2 (6 bases). CDR1 SQVTM and CDR2 ANQGSEA come from the germline V gene. CDR3 length: 20 residues. Between the trimmed V and J ends, which lost 0 bases and 0 bases, there was a span of 24 bases. CDR3 loop: CSVEDLGLLAPRGSYNEQFF. The CDR3 bases are TGCAGCGTTGAAGATCTTGGCCTTCTAGCGCCACGGGGCTCCTACAATGAGCAGTTCTTC.

The table lists this clonotype with a few counts. This sequence joins TRBV7-8 and TRBJ1-2; D possibly corresponds to TRBD1 (5 bases). Germline V gives CDR1 SGHVS, CDR2 FQNEAQ. The CDR3 spans 12 residues. V lost 2 bases and J 13 bases, leaving 14 bases between the germline ends. CDR3 residues: CASSLQGTQCTF. The CDR3 bases are TGTGCCAGCAGCTTACAGGGTACTCAGTGCACCTTC.

This chain uses TRBV11-2 with TRBJ1-5; 9 bases map to TRBD1. V was clipped by 5 bases and J by 2 bases; unmatched bases: 4. The CDR3 sequence is 15 residues long. Per the germline V gene, CDR1 is SGHAT and CDR2 is FQNNGV. CDR3: CASSPGDRGNQPQHF. The CDR3 DNA is TGTGCCAGCAGCCCAGGGGACAGGGGCAATCAGCCCCAGCATTTT. The whole variable domain, filled in from reference TRBV11-2 and TRBJ1-5, reads EAGVAQSPRYKIIEKRQSVAFWCNPISGHATLYWYQQILGQGPKLLIQFQNNGVVDDSQLPKDRFSAERLKGVDSTLKIQPAKLEDSAVYLCASSPGDRGNQPQHFGDGTRLSIL.

The chain employs TRBV4-1 and TRBJ2-1; D ambiguous. V lost 0 bases, J lost 2 bases, and 5 bases lay in between. The CDR3 runs 14 residues. The germline gives CDR1 MGHRA, CDR2 YSYEKL. CDR3 loop: CASSQDSPYNEQFF. DNA of the CDR3: TGCGCCAGCAGCCAAGATTCCCCCTACAATGAGCAGTTCTTC.

With regard to this clonotype: The conserved final phenylalanine or tryptophan is absent from the CDR3, which likely points to a read error. No DNA is shown, since the ends of the CDR3 on it are uncertain; the CDR3 is the one TCRdb lists. The J gene is TRBJ2-1, the V gene TRBV4-1; TRBD1, as called in the table, went unchecked against the DNA. A total of 14 residues make up the CDR3, ends included. The germline gives CDR1 MGHRA, CDR2 YSYEKL. CDR3 residues: CASSQQGTYNEQLL.

This chain uses TRBV7-2 with TRBJ1-2, with D unresolved. The V gene's germline CDR1 is SGHTA and CDR2 FQGNSA. V was trimmed by 1 base and J by 4 bases, leaving 10 bases between them. There are 14 residues in the CDR3. CDR3 bases: TGTGCCAGCAGCTTAGTCCTAGGCACCTATGGCTACACCTTC. This codes for CASSLVLGTYGYTF.

This clonotype has just a few counts. V gene TRBV7-2 combines with J gene TRBJ1-2; possible D gene TRBD1, 5 bases. Germline CDR1 reads SGHTA; CDR2 reads FQGNSA. The CDR3 runs 13 residues. Trimming shortened V by 5 bases and J by 5 bases, and 12 bases separated the two germline ends. In DNA form, the CDR3 reads TGTGCCAGCAGCCCATGGGGGTCTTATGGCTACACCTTC. Its translation is CASSPWGSYGYTF. The full variable domain, rest sourced from reference TRBV7-2 and TRBJ1-2, is GAGVSQSPSNKVTEKGKDVELRCDPISGHTALYWYRQSLGQGLEFLIYFQGNSAPDKSGLPSDRFSAERTGGSVSTLTIQRTQQEDSAVYLCASSPWGSYGYTFGSGTRLTVV.

This clonotype was picked up a small number of times. The chain employs TRBV12-3 or TRBV12-4 and TRBJ2-7, with D perhaps TRBD2 (6 bases). V shed 11 bases and J shed 0 bases, with 20 bases lying between them. This CDR3 has 15 amino acids. The CDR3 DNA follows: TGTGCCGGCTCTTTGGGGGACTCTAGCTCCTACGAGCAGTACTTC. It yields the protein CAGSLGDSSSYEQYF.

This clonotype was detected only a few times. V is TRBV7-8 and J is TRBJ2-2; the D gene is possibly TRBD1 (5 bases). Deletions cut 5 bases from V and 1 base from J, with 17 bases between. Germline CDR1 SGHVS, CDR2 FQNEAQ. This CDR3 region has 17 residues. CDR3: CASSRVGQAVNTGELFF. The CDR3 DNA is TGTGCCAGCAGCAGGGTAGGACAAGCTGTGAACACCGGGGAGCTGTTTTTT.

This clonotype was counted a few times. This chain connects TRBV12-3 or TRBV12-4 to TRBJ1-4; TRBD1 matches at 7 bases. The CDR3 length is 16 residues. The J segment lost 8 bases and the V segment lost 5 bases, leaving 14 bases of the junction unmatched. Here the CDR3 reads CASSPPGGGDQEKLFF. For the CDR3, the DNA is TGTGCCAGCAGTCCCCCCGGAGGGGGCGATCAAGAAAAACTGTTTTTT.

This rearrangement joins TRBV4-1 to TRBJ1-5, with D uncertain. CDR3 length: 16 residues. Germline V gene data show CDR1 as MGHRA and CDR2 as YSYEKL. The V end was cut by 0 bases, the J end by 1 base, with 10 bases between. In DNA, the CDR3 is TGCGCCAGCAGCCAAGATTCCGGGGAGAGCAATCAGCCCCAGCATTTT. It yields the protein CASSQDSGESNQPQHF.